A single sample gave rise to the 12 T cell receptor beta chains below, sequenced in a study of T cells in tuberculosis. Sorting used thawed, overnight-rested PBMC stained with anti-CD3, a viability dye and GMM-loaded CD1B tetramer. The CD1B tetramers carried C32 glucose monomycolate purified from Rhodococcus equi. TCRdb's copy holds only in-frame clones and misses some; the assay was immunoSEQ multiplex PCR. The top ten clones hold roughly 22% of a sample with more than 45,000 clones, approximately 91% of them seen once. The source material was CD1b-GMM tetramer-negative cells sorted from PBMCs. These receptors all come from an adult woman with latent tuberculosis.

The chain has TRBV4-1 and TRBJ2-1; D ambiguous. The CDR3 sequence is 12 residues long. CDR1 MGHRA and CDR2 YSYEKL come from the germline V gene. The ends were cut back, 0 bases at V and 9 bases at J, with 6 bases in the middle. This CDR3 reads CASSQESGEQFF. The CDR3, as DNA: TGCGCCAGCAGCCAAGAATCGGGTGAGCAGTTCTTC.

V gene TRBV2 combines with J gene TRBJ1-5; D may be TRBD1 (5 bases). Germline V gene data show CDR1 as SNHLY and CDR2 as FYNNEI. This CDR3 has 12 residues. V lost 6 bases and J lost 9, with 12 bases in between. The CDR3: CASSEWGGPQHF. The CDR3 DNA follows: TGTGCCAGCAGCGAGTGGGGGGGGCCCCAGCATTTT.

This clone was counted only a few times. The chain employs TRBV5-8 and TRBJ1-2; the D gene is possibly TRBD1 (5 bases). Trimming cost V 2 bases and J 8 bases, with 10 bases left between them. CDR1 and CDR2 from the germline V gene are SGHTS and YDEGEE. This CDR3 contains 12 residues. The CDR3 protein is CASSLPGYGYTF. The CDR3 DNA is TGTGCCAGCAGCTTACCAGGGTACGGCTACACCTTC.

This chain uses TRBV7-3 with TRBJ2-2, with 14 bases that match TRBD2. Per germline, CDR1 SGHTA and CDR2 FQGTGA. V shed 5 bases, J shed 7 bases, and the junction held 9 bases outside the gene matches. The CDR3 is made up of 17 amino acids. CDR3 sequence reads: CASSNTGTSGGFGELFF. In DNA form, the CDR3 reads TGTGCCAGCAGCAACACCGGGACTAGCGGGGGCTTCGGGGAGCTGTTTTTT.

The chain has TRBV6-5 and TRBJ2-3; 8 nucleotides align to TRBD2. This CDR3 comprises 14 residues. Trimming removed 2 bases from V and 6 bases from J; junction bases left unmatched: 4. Germline CDR1 is MNHEY and CDR2 is SVGAGI. The CDR3 reads CASSYTRTSDTQYF. The CDR3 DNA follows: TGTGCCAGCAGTTACACGAGGACTAGCGATACGCAGTATTTT.

The CDR3 DNA is TGTGCCAGCAGCCACAACAAAGGAGGCTTTCAGCCCCAGCATTTT. It translates to CASSHNKGGFQPQHF. The chain links TRBV7-2 to TRBJ1-5; D is ambiguous. Trimming took 5 bases from V and 6 from J, leaving 17 bases between them. The CDR3 totals 15 residues. Germline values: CDR1 SGHTA, CDR2 FQGNSA. Combining the CDR3 with reference TRBV7-2 and TRBJ1-5 gives the whole variable domain GAGVSQSPSNKVTEKGKDVELRCDPISGHTALYWYRQSLGQGLEFLIYFQGNSAPDKSGLPSDRFSAERTGGSVSTLTIQRTQQEDSAVYLCASSHNKGGFQPQHFGDGTRLSIL.

The CDR3 reads CASSFGDRVEKLFF. CDR3 nucleotide sequence: TGTGCCAGCAGTTTTGGGGACAGAGTAGAAAAACTGTTTTTT. The V and J genes are TRBV27 and TRBJ1-4; 7 positions match TRBD1. CDR1 and CDR2 (germline): MNHEY, SMNVEV (reference sequence). This CDR3 spans 14 amino acids. V was pared by 3 bases and J by 8 bases, with 6 bases of the junction left unmatched. Complete variable domain (other parts from reference TRBV27 and TRBJ1-4): EAQVTQNPRYLITVTGKKLTVTCSQNMNHEYMSWYRQDPGLGLRQIYYSMNVEVTDKGDVPEGYKVSRKEKRNFPLILESPSPNQTSLYFCASSFGDRVEKLFFGSGTQLSVL.

V is TRBV5-6 and J is TRBJ1-1; TRBD1 aligns across 7 bases. V lost 2 bases and J lost 3; bases outside the gene matches: 7. This CDR3 comprises 15 residues. In germline, CDR1 is SGHDT, CDR2 YYEEEE. Written as DNA, the CDR3 is TGTGCCAGCAGCTTCCCAACAGGGGCTTACACTGAAGCTTTCTTT. It specifies CASSFPTGAYTEAFF. Full variable domain (rest looked up from reference TRBV5-6 and TRBJ1-1): DAGVTQSPTHLIKTRGQQVTLRCSPKSGHDTVSWYQQALGQGPQFIFQYYEEEERQRGNFPDRFSGHQFPNYSSELNVNALLLGDSALYLCASSFPTGAYTEAFFGQGTRLTVV.

CDR3 DNA: TGCGCCAGCAGCTACCGCGGGGTAAACACAGATACGCAGTATTTT. Its translation is CASSYRGVNTDTQYF. The V and J genes are TRBV5-1 and TRBJ2-3, with D perhaps matching TRBD2 (6 bases). This CDR3 contains 15 residues. V lost 3 bases to trimming and J lost 2 bases, with 13 bases between them. Germline CDR1 is SGHRS and CDR2 is YFSETQ.

This chain connects TRBV15 to TRBJ2-1; 9 bases map to TRBD1. The CDR3 covers 16 residues. J was trimmed by 7 bases and V by 0 bases; bases with no gene match: 7. Looked up from germline, CDR1 is LNHNV and CDR2 is YYDKDF (reference sequence). CDR3 region: CATSRDLAGTGNEQFF. The CDR3 DNA reads TGTGCCACCAGCAGAGATTTGGCAGGGACAGGGAATGAGCAGTTCTTC.

The gene calls are TRBV15 and TRBJ2-7, with 7 bases lining up with TRBD1. This CDR3 spans 14 amino acids. V gave up 3 bases and J gave up 0 bases; unmatched junction bases: 2. The germline V gene has CDR1 LNHNV and CDR2 YYDKDF (reference sequence). The CDR3: CATSRTGISYEQYF. The CDR3 DNA follows: TGTGCCACCAGCAGGACAGGGATCTCCTACGAGCAGTACTTC.

The J gene is TRBJ2-7, the V gene TRBV7-2, with D possibly matching TRBD1 (6 bases). This CDR3 has 13 residues. Trimming removed 2 bases at V and 9 bases at J, with 14 bases between. Germline V gives CDR1 SGHTA, CDR2 FQGNSA. The CDR3, as DNA: TGTGCCAGCAGCTTACGACAGGAGGCGGGGCAGTACTTC. Protein: CASSLRQEAGQYF.